Reported below is one T cell receptor beta chain. The PCR made use of 60 Vbeta and 13 Jbeta primers. TCRdb's copy holds only in-frame clones and misses some; the assay was immunoSEQ multiplex PCR. The sample yields some 130,000 clones, 85% to 90% seen once. This CDR3 is 16 amino acids long. Germline V gene lookup returns CDR1 SGHDT and CDR2 YYEEEE. Trimming shortened V by 1 base and J by 4 bases, and 17 bases separated the two germline ends. The data belong to a study of cytomegalovirus exposure and HLA in healthy donors. The clonotype originates from a woman between 25 and 40 years old in good health and CMV-seropositive. The sequencing sample was made of PBMCs. The chain uses TRBV5-6 and TRBJ1-1; possible D gene TRBD1, 5 bases. The CDR3 region has the DNA TGTGCCAGCAGCTTGAGGGCAGGGTTGGGAGGCACTGAAGCTTTCTTT. Residues: CASSLRAGLGGTEAFF.